This TCR beta chain stems from a study of cytomegalovirus exposure and HLA in healthy donors. Looking at the study overall: A subsequent analysis stated that the 90 to 150 validation repertoires were run on the same platform as the roughly 670 first-cohort repertoires.

Per germline, CDR1 SGDLS and CDR2 YYNGEE. The CDR3 covers 15 residues. Trimming pared 0 bases from V and 6 bases from J, leaving 16 bases between. Assay used: immunoSEQ multiplex PCR; TCRdb lists only in-frame clones, some missing. The sample yields roughly 180,000 clones, about nine tenths seen once. This TCR was recovered from a man aged 30 to 39 in good health and CMV-seropositive. Sequenced input: PBMCs. The genes are TRBV9 and TRBJ2-7; TRBD2 is a possible D gene (5 bases). CDR3 region: CASSVGMRPGGEQYF. CDR3 DNA: TGTGCCAGCAGCGTAGGGATGCGGCCCGGAGGCGAGCAGTACTTC.